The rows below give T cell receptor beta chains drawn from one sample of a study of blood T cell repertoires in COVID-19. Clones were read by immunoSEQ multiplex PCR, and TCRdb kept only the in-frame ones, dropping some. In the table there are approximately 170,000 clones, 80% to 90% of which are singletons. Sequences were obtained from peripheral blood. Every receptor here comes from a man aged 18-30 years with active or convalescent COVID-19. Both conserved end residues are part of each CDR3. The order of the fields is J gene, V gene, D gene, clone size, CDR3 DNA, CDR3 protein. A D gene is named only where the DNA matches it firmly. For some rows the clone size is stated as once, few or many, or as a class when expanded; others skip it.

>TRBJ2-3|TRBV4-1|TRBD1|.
TGCGCCAGCAGCCACATGGGACAGGGGGAGAGGGATACGCAGTATTTT
CASSHMGQGERDTQYF
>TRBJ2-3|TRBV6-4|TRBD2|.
TGTGCCAGCAGTGAAGCCAGCGGGGGTCCCACAGATACGCAGTATTTT
CASSEASGGPTDTQYF
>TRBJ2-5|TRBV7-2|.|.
TGTGCCAGCAGCTTAGCTCTACGGGGTGAGACCCAGTACTTC
CASSLALRGETQYF
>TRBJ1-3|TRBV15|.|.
TGTGCCACCAGGGAAACTCAGGGTCTCTCTGGAAACACCATATATTTT
CATRETQGLSGNTIYF
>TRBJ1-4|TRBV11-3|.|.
TGTGCCAGCAGCTCCGGGAGGGGAGAGGAGGATCCCCACGAAAAACTGTTTTTT
CASSSGRGEEDPHEKLFF
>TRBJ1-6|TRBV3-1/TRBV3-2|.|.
TGTGCCAGCAGCCAAGGGGGGAGGAATTCACCCCTCCACTTT
CASSQGGRNSPLHF
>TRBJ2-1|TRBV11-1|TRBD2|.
TGTGCCAGCTCGGGTAGCGGGAGAGCTAATGAGCAGTTCTTC
CASSGSGRANEQFF
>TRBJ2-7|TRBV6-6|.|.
TGTGCCAGCAGCCACCAGGGAGGCGAGCAGTACTTC
CASSHQGGEQYF
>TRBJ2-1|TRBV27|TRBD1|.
TGTGCCAGCAGTTTACTGGGACAGGGGACTTATGAGCAGTTCTTC
CASSLLGQGTYEQFF
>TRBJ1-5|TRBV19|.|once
TGTGCCAGTAGTATGTTGGCAGCGTCCAATCAGCCCCAGCATTTT
CASSMLAASNQPQHF
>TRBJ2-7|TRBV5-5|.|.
TGTGCCAGCAGCTTTGTCCCGGGGAACTACGAGCAGTACTTC
CASSFVPGNYEQYF
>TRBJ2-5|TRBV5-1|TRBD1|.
TGCGCCAGCAGCTTCGGGGGACAGGGTGTGTCCCAGTACTTC
CASSFGGQGVSQYF
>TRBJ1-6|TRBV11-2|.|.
TGTGCCAGCAGCTGGGCATTTAATTCACCCCTCCACTTT
CASSWAFNSPLHF
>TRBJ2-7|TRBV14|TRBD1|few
TGTGCCAGCAGCCTTTTCCGGGACAGAGGAAACGAGCAGTACTTC
CASSLFRDRGNEQYF
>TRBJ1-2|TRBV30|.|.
TGTGCCTGGAGTCCCGGGGGGAGTGATGGCTACACCTTC
CAWSPGGSDGYTF
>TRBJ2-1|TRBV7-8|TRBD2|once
TGTGCCAGCAGTCCAGAGCGGGAGGGCCTCACTGAGCAGTTCTTC
CASSPEREGLTEQFF
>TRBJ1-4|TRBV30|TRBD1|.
TGTGCCTGGGTGACAGGGTCTGAAAAACTGTTTTTT
CAWVTGSEKLFF
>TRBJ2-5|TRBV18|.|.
TGTGCCAGCTCACCCGAAGAGACCCAGTACTTC
CASSPEETQYF
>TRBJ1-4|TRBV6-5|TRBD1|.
TGTGCCAGCAGGCCGGACAGGGAGATTCGTGAAAAACTGTTTTTT
CASRPDREIREKLFF
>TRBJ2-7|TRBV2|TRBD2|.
TGTGCCAGCACCGGACTAGCGGGGCAGCAGTACTTC
CASTGLAGQQYF
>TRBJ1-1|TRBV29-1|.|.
TGCAGCGACGCCGGGACAATCGCTGAAGCTTTCTTT
CSDAGTIAEAFF
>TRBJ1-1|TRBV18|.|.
TGTGCCAGCTCACCCACGGGACTGACGAACACTGAAGCTTTCTTT
CASSPTGLTNTEAFF